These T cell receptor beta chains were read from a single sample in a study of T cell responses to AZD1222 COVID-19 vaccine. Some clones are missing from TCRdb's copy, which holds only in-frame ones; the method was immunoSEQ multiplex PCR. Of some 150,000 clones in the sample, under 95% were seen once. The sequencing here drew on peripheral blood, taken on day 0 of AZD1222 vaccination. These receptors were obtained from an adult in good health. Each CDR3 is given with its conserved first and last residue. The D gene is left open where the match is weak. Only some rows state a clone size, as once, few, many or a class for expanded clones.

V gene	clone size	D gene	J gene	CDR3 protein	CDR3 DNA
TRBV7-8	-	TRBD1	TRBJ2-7	CASSLLDRGSRQYF	TGTGCCAGCAGCTTACTGGACAGGGGCTCCAGGCAGTACTTC
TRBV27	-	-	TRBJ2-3	CASSLQGRTDTQYF	TGTGCCAGCAGTTTACAGGGCCGCACAGATACGCAGTATTTT
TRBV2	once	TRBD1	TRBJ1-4	CASRDRVFGEKLFF	TGTGCCAGCAGAGACAGGGTTTTCGGTGAAAAACTGTTTTTT
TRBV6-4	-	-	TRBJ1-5	CASSEFLGNQPQHF	TGTGCCAGCAGTGAATTCTTGGGCAATCAGCCCCAGCATTTT
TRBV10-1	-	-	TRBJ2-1	CASSGSGVGSNSYNEQFF	TGCGCCAGCAGTGGGAGTGGTGTAGGTTCAAACTCCTACAATGAGCAGTTCTTC
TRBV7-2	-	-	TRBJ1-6	CASSLAVAQGNYNSPLHF	TGTGCCAGCAGCTTAGCGGTGGCACAGGGTAACTATAATTCACCCCTCCACTTT
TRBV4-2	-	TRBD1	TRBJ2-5	CASGPLLMGRGRSETQYF	TGTGCCAGCGGACCACTATTGATGGGCAGGGGGCGATCAGAGACCCAGTACTTC
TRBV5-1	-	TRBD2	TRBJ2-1	CASSLVSSGHNEQFF	TGCGCCAGCAGCTTGGTGTCTAGCGGGCACAATGAGCAGTTCTTC
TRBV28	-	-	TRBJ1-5	CASSLFGGSNQPQHF	TGTGCCAGCAGTTTATTCGGGGGTAGCAATCAGCCCCAGCATTTT
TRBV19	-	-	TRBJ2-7	CASSMSGESYEQYF	TGTGCCAGTAGTATGTCAGGGGAGTCCTACGAGCAGTACTTC
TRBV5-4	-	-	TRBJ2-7	CASSLWGGHEQYF	TGTGCCAGCAGCTTGTGGGGCGGGCACGAGCAGTACTTC
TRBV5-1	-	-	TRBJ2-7	CASSLRGASSYEQYF	TGCGCCAGCAGCTTGAGGGGGGCTTCCTCCTACGAGCAGTACTTC
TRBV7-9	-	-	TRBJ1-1	CATGRGPEAFF	TGTGCCACAGGGCGGGGTCCTGAAGCTTTCTTT
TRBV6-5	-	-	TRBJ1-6	CASLTPHEVGSPLHF	TGTGCCAGTCTGACCCCGCACGAAGTTGGTTCACCCCTCCACTTT
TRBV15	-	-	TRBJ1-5	CATTTGGYSKLSNQPQHF	TGTGCCACCACGACGGGGGGCTATTCTAAATTGAGCAATCAGCCCCAGCATTTT
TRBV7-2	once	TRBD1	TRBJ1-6	CASSAQQGNNSPLHF	TGTGCCAGCAGCGCCCAACAGGGGAATAATTCACCCCTCCACTTT
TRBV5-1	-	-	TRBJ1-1	CASSLEKGSAAFF	TGCGCCAGCAGCTTGGAGAAAGGTTCGGCAGCTTTCTTT
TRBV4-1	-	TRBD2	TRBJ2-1	CASSQGRGDNEQFF	TGCGCCAGCAGCCAAGGGCGGGGGGACAATGAGCAGTTCTTC
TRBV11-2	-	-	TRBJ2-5	CASSLGFGRETQYF	TGTGCCAGCAGCTTAGGTTTTGGGAGAGAGACCCAGTACTTC
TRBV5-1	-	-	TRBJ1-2	CASYNSGIYGYTF	TGCGCCAGCTACAACAGCGGCATCTATGGCTACACCTTC
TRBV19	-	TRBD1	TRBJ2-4	CASSTPTGGQNIQYF	TGTGCCAGTAGTACCCCGACAGGGGGCCAAAACATTCAGTACTTC
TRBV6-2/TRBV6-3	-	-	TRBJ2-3	CASSYAGDITDTQYF	TGTGCCAGCAGTTACGCAGGGGACATCACAGATACGCAGTATTTT
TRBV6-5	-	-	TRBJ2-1	CASLQAAYNEQFF	TGTGCCAGCCTTCAAGCGGCCTACAATGAGCAGTTCTTC
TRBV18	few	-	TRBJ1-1	CASSPGGIAEAFF	TGTGCCAGCTCACCAGGCGGGATTGCTGAAGCTTTCTTT
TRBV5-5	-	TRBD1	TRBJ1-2	CASSASGTVANYGYTF	TGTGCCAGCAGCGCCTCCGGGACAGTCGCTAACTATGGCTACACCTTC
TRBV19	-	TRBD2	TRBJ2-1	CASSLGGTSGAVNEQFF	TGTGCCAGTAGTCTAGGGGGGACTAGCGGGGCGGTAAATGAGCAGTTCTTC
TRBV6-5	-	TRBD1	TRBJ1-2	CASSPTDRGYGYTF	TGTGCCAGCAGTCCAACGGACAGGGGATATGGCTACACCTTC
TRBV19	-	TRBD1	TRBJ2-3	CASNKGALGGASTDTQYF	TGTGCCAGTAATAAGGGGGCTTTAGGAGGCGCAAGCACAGATACGCAGTATTTT
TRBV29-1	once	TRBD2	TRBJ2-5	CSVGSLAGVGETQYF	TGCAGCGTTGGGTCACTAGCGGGAGTGGGGGAGACCCAGTACTTC
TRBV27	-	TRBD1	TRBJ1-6	CASTPVGQGTSSYNSPLHF	TGTGCCAGCACCCCTGTGGGACAGGGGACTAGCTCCTATAATTCACCCCTCCACTTT
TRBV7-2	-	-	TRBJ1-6	CASSLTLNSPLHF	TGTGCCAGCAGCTTAACCCTAAATTCACCCCTCCACTTT
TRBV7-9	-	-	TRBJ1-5	CASSRPYQPQHF	TGTGCCAGCAGCCGACCGTATCAGCCCCAGCATTTT
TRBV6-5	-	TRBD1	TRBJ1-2	CAVGGDRVYGYTF	TGTGCCGTGGGGGGCGACAGGGTCTATGGCTACACCTTC
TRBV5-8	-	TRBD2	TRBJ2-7	CASRRLAGTPEQYF	TGTGCCAGCAGAAGACTAGCGGGAACCCCCGAGCAGTACTTC
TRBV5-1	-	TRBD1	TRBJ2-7	CASSLDGTGGRREQYF	TGCGCCAGCAGCTTGGACGGGACAGGGGGAAGGAGGGAGCAGTACTTC